This T cell receptor beta chain was sequenced for a study of prognosis after radiotherapy for stage I lung cancer. Study at large: Ages of the approximately 14 men and five or six women ranged about 50 to 95 years, median approximately 70. Distant metastases struck a handful of patients a median of around seven months after radiotherapy; about 15 showed no significant progression.

This clonotype has at least ten counts. CDR1 MGHRA and CDR2 YSYEKL come from the germline V gene. Trimming removed 4 bases at V and 7 bases at J, with 17 bases between. CDR3 size: 15 residues. Starting from genomic DNA, TCR beta CDR3 was amplified through two-round multiplex PCR. With primers specific to each TRBV and TRBJ gene, the first-round PCR was performed. MiXCR, run by TCRdb on the multiplex PCR reads, gives a single entry per CDR3 protein. The table includes about 35,000 distinct CDR3 sequences, less than 45% detected once. Sequences were derived from PBMCs, sampled before or after stereotactic body radiation therapy (not recorded which). The sequence was obtained from a donor of 50 years or more with non-small cell lung cancer. This chain joins TRBV4-1 and TRBJ2-1; D may be TRBD2 (6 bases). For the CDR3, the DNA is TGCGCCAGCAGCCCAACGGGAGTAGGTGATAATGAGCAGTTCTTC. Amino acids: CASSPTGVGDNEQFF.